This T cell receptor (beta chain) was obtained from a study of cytomegalovirus exposure and HLA in healthy donors. Study-level information: Researchers previously reported finding 90 million to 120 million unique TCR beta sequences from some 180 million T cells.

Donors counted as nominally healthy when sampled, yet unrecorded immune exposures were likely. Notes on this clone: Its antigen is not known.

The CDR3 has 14 amino acids. In germline, CDR1 is SQVTM, CDR2 ANQGSEA. V lost 5 bases and J 1 base, leaving 14 bases between the germline ends. Study observations and caveats: Upon later analysis, HLA-associated TCR beta chains proved more clonally expanded than other, equally common chains. Upon later analysis, TCR association rates were observed to vary by HLA locus, being highest for DRB1 and lowest for HLA-C.

Vbeta (60) and Jbeta (13) primers were used in the PCR. Repertoires were generated with immunoSEQ multiplex PCR, while TCRdb's copy carries only in-frame clones and drops some. The sample yields tens of thousands of clones, roughly 78% seen once. This clonotype originated in a male donor in good health and CMV-seropositive. The material sequenced was PBMCs. The V gene is TRBV29-1, the J gene TRBJ1-1; TRBD1 might be the D (5 bases). The DNA for the CDR3 is TGCAGCGTTAGGCCCGGGACTCAGAACACTGAAGCTTTCTTT. Translated: CSVRPGTQNTEAFF.